This T cell receptor (beta chain) derives from a study of CD8 T cells in Susac syndrome. TCR beta sequences were obtained from blood CD8+ and CD4+ T cells. Controls were drawn from healthy donors and were matched for age and sex. CD8+ and CD4+ T cells were negatively isolated; TEMRA cells were FACS-enriched. With random hexamers, reverse transcription was performed on about 0.5 to 1 ug of RNA. MiXCR, run by TCRdb on the immunoSEQ multiplex PCR reads, gives a single entry per CDR3 protein. This table holds 90,000 or so distinct CDR3 sequences, over 85% found once. V was trimmed by 0 bases and J by 3 bases, leaving 5 bases between them. Germline assignment: CDR1 SQVTM and CDR2 ANQGSEA. The CDR3 extends over 12 amino acids.

This receptor was taken from a human donor in good health. The genes are TRBV29-1 and TRBJ1-1; the D is unclear. Sequencing was done on a sample of CD8+ T cells from PBMCs. The CDR3 sequence: CSVEDRHTEAFF. CDR3 DNA sequence: TGCAGCGTTGAAGATCGACACACTGAAGCTTTCTTT.